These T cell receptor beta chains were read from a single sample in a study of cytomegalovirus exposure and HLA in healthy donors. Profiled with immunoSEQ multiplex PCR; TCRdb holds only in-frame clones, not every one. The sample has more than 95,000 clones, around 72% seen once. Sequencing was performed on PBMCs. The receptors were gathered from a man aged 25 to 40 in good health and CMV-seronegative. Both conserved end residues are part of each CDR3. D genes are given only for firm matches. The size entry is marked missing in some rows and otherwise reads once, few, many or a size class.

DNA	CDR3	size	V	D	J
TGTGCCAGCAGCTTATCTCCCTGGACTGCAACTAATGAAAAACTGTTTTTT	CASSLSPWTATNEKLFF	-	TRBV11-2	-	TRBJ1-4
TGCGCCAGCAGCCCGACAGGGACTGGGGAGACCCAGTACTTC	CASSPTGTGETQYF	few	TRBV4-3	-	TRBJ2-5
TGTGCCAGCAGTTACGCCCAGGGGTCCTACAATGAGCAGTTCTTC	CASSYAQGSYNEQFF	-	TRBV6-5	-	TRBJ2-1
TGCAGCGTGAGACCTAGCGGGGCCTACAATGAGCAGTTCTTC	CSVRPSGAYNEQFF	-	TRBV29-1	TRBD2	TRBJ2-1
TGTGCCAGCAGCTTGGTAGGTCAGGGGGTACCCTTGGGCACTGAAGCTTTCTTT	CASSLVGQGVPLGTEAFF	-	TRBV5-4	TRBD1	TRBJ1-1
TGTGCCAGCAGTCCCCTGGGGGCAGGGAGGGAGATGAACACTGAAGCTTTCTTT	CASSPLGAGREMNTEAFF	-	TRBV28	-	TRBJ1-1
TGCAGCGTTGGACAGGGGGACACTGAAGCTTTCTTT	CSVGQGDTEAFF	-	TRBV29-1	TRBD1	TRBJ1-1
TGTGTCAGCAGCTTGGGGAGGGTTCAGCCAGTCAATCAGCCCCAGCATTTT	CVSSLGRVQPVNQPQHF	-	TRBV11-3	-	TRBJ1-5
TGTGCCAGCAGTGAACAGGGAATACGTGGCTACACCTTC	CASSEQGIRGYTF	-	TRBV2	-	TRBJ1-2
TGTGCCAGCAGCTTAGGTGGGCTAGCGGGGAGCACAGATACGCAGTATTTT	CASSLGGLAGSTDTQYF	-	TRBV11-2	TRBD2	TRBJ2-3
TGTGCCAGCAGTGACGTGAGGGAGCCCTATACGCAGTATTTT	CASSDVREPYTQYF	once	TRBV6-4	-	TRBJ2-3
TGCGCCAGCAGCCAGTATTCACAGCCTTATAGCAATCAGCCCCAGCATTTT	CASSQYSQPYSNQPQHF	once	TRBV4-1	-	TRBJ1-5
TGTGCCAGCAGCGGGGGGGGAAATTATAATTCACCCCTCCACTTT	CASSGGGNYNSPLHF	once	TRBV5-5	-	TRBJ1-6
TGTGCCAGCAGCCTGGCGGGGGGGGAGCAGTACTTC	CASSLAGGEQYF	-	TRBV7-3	TRBD2	TRBJ2-7
TGTGCCAGCAGCTTTGACAGGGGTGACGAGCAGTACTTC	CASSFDRGDEQYF	-	TRBV7-2	TRBD1	TRBJ2-7
TGTGCCAGCAGCCCGGATTCACCCCTCCACTTT	CASSPDSPLHF	-	TRBV7-9	-	TRBJ1-6
TGTGCCTGGAACGACGGACGGGGGGATGAGCAGTACTTC	CAWNDGRGDEQYF	few	TRBV30	TRBD2	TRBJ2-7
TGTGCCGTCTGGGACAGCATAAGTACACTGAAAGCTTTCTTT	CAVWDSISTLKAFF	few	TRBV28	TRBD1	TRBJ1-1
TGTGCCAGCAGCCCCCTGACAGGGAGTGGCTACACCTTC	CASSPLTGSGYTF	-	TRBV7-9	TRBD1	TRBJ1-2
TGTGCCAGCAGTTACTCGGGGACAGGGGCCTCCCAGCAGTACTTC	CASSYSGTGASQQYF	-	TRBV6-5	TRBD1	TRBJ2-7
TGTGCCAGCAGTGCGATACCGGGAGAGACCCAGTACTTC	CASSAIPGETQYF	-	TRBV2	-	TRBJ2-5
TGTGCCAGCAGCCCGATGGACAGGGGGCGAGATACGCAGTATTTT	CASSPMDRGRDTQYF	-	TRBV7-6	TRBD1	TRBJ2-3
TGTGCCAGCAGTGTAAGGACAGGCTACGCCTACGAGCAGTACTTC	CASSVRTGYAYEQYF	-	TRBV6-1	TRBD1	TRBJ2-7
TGCGCCAGCAGTGAGTACCCGGGCTACGAGCAGTACTTC	CASSEYPGYEQYF	-	TRBV10-2	-	TRBJ2-7
TGCGCCAGCAGCCACCACTCCGGGGGGGCCTACGAGCAGTACTTC	CASSHHSGGAYEQYF	-	TRBV4-3	TRBD2	TRBJ2-7
TGTGCCAGTAGTAGGACAGGGCTCTATGGCTACACCTTC	CASSRTGLYGYTF	-	TRBV19	TRBD1	TRBJ1-2
TGTGCCACCGGCCGGGGAGGCACCGGGGAGCTGTTTTTT	CATGRGGTGELFF	-	TRBV27	-	TRBJ2-2
TGTGCCAGCAGTTTATCGCGGACCGGGGAGCTGTTTTTT	CASSLSRTGELFF	few	TRBV27	-	TRBJ2-2
TGCGCCAGCAGTCAAAAAAGGGACAGGGATAGCAATCAGCCCCAGCATTTT	CASSQKRDRDSNQPQHF	-	TRBV23-1	TRBD1	TRBJ1-5
TGTGCCAGCAGCTTCCGGACTAGTGGGTATGAGCAGTTCTTC	CASSFRTSGYEQFF	-	TRBV7-2	TRBD2	TRBJ2-1
TGTGCCAGCAGCGTAGGAGGGGGAAATCAGCCCCAGCATTTT	CASSVGGGNQPQHF	-	TRBV9	-	TRBJ1-5
TGTGCCTGGAGTGTAAGGTATACAGACTATGGCTACACCTTC	CAWSVRYTDYGYTF	few	TRBV30	-	TRBJ1-2
TGCGCCAGCAGCTTACAGGGTGGGGGCACTGAAGCTTTCTTT	CASSLQGGGTEAFF	-	TRBV5-1	-	TRBJ1-1